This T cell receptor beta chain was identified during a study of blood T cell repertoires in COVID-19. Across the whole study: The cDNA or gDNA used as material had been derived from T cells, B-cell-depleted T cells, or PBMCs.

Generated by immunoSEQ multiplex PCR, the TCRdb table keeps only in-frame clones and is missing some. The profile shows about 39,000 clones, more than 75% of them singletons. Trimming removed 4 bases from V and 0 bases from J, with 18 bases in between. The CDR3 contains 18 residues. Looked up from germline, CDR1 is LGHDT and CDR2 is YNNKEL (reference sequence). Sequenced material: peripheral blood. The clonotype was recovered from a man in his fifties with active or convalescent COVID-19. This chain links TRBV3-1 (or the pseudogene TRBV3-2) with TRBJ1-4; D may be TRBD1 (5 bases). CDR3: CASSPGGGSSTTNEKLFF. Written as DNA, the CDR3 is TGTGCCAGCAGCCCCGGGGGGGGGTCCTCAACAACTAATGAAAAACTGTTTTTT.